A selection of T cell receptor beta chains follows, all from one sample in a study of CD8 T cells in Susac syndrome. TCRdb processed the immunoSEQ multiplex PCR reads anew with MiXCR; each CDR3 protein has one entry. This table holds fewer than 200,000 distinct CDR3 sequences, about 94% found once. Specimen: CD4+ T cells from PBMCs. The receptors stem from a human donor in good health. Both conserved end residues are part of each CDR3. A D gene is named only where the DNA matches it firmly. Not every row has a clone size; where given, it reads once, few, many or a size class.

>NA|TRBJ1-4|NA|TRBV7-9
CASSLSRSSGEKLFF
TGTGCCAGCAGCTTAAGTCGGTCGTCTGGGGAAAAACTGTTTTTT
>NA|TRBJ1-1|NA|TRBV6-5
CASSSPGQNTEAFF
TGTGCCAGCAGTAGCCCTGGACAGAACACTGAAGCTTTCTTT
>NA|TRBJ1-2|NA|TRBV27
CASSLWRGYGYTF
TGTGCCAGCAGTTTATGGAGGGGATATGGCTACACCTTC
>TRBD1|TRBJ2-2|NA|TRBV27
CASSLLPNRGPNTGELFF
TGTGCCAGCAGTTTACTCCCCAACAGGGGCCCGAACACCGGGGAGCTGTTTTTT
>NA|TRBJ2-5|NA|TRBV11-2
CASSFQGTETQYF
TGTGCCAGCAGCTTCCAGGGGACGGAGACCCAGTACTTC
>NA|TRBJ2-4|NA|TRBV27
CASRGTSLAKNIQYF
TGTGCCAGCAGGGGGACTTCTCTAGCCAAAAACATTCAGTACTTC
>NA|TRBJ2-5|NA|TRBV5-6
CASSLGPSGVQETQYF
TGTGCCAGCAGCCTAGGACCCAGCGGAGTGCAAGAGACCCAGTACTTC
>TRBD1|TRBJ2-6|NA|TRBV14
CASIRRTGNPGANVLTF
TGTGCCAGCATCCGACGGACAGGGAACCCGGGGGCCAACGTCCTGACTTTC
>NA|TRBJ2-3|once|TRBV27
CASRGQNTDTQYF
TGTGCCAGCCGGGGGCAAAACACAGATACGCAGTATTTT
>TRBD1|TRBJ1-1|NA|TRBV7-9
CASSLARGDRGRTEAFF
TGTGCCAGCAGCTTAGCACGCGGGGACAGGGGTAGGACTGAAGCTTTCTTT
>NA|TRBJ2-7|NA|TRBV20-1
CSAIPFIRGTTYEQYF
TGCAGTGCGATTCCGTTTATAAGAGGGACAACCTACGAGCAGTACTTC
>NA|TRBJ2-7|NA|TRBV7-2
CASSLDPTISYEQYF
TGTGCCAGCAGCTTGGATCCGACAATCTCCTACGAGCAGTACTTC
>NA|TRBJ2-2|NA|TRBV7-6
CASSPRQTTGELFF
TGTGCCAGCAGCCCTAGACAGACTACCGGGGAGCTGTTTTTT
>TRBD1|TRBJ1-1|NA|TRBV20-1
CSAERQGMNTEAFF
TGCAGTGCTGAACGACAGGGGATGAACACTGAAGCTTTCTTT
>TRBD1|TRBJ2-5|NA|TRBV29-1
CSVGQGAMETQYF
TGCAGCGTTGGTCAGGGGGCTATGGAGACCCAGTACTTC
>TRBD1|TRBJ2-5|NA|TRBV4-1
CASSQAFSGTGPQETQYF
TGCGCCAGCAGCCAAGCCTTCTCGGGGACAGGTCCTCAAGAGACCCAGTACTTC
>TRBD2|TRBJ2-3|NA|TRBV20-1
CSARDPLAGPRDTQYF
TGCAGTGCTAGAGATCCCCTAGCGGGACCCCGGGATACGCAGTATTTT
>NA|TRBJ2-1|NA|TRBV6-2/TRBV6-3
CASSYSRVAEQFF
TGTGCCAGCAGTTACAGCCGGGTGGCTGAGCAGTTCTTC
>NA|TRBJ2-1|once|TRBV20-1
CSATGDSYNEQFF
TGCAGTGCTACGGGGGACTCCTACAATGAGCAGTTCTTC
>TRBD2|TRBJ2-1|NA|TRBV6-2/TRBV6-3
CASSLTSGSNEQFF
TGTGCCAGCAGTTTAACTAGCGGGAGCAATGAGCAGTTCTTC
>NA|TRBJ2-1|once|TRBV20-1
CSASPQAGVDPNEQFF
TGCAGTGCTAGCCCACAGGCAGGGGTAGACCCTAATGAGCAGTTCTTC
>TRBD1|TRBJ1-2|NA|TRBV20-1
CSASRTGGSDGYTF
TGCAGTGCGAGCAGGACAGGGGGCTCCGATGGCTACACCTTC
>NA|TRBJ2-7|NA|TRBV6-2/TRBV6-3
CASRDTRDWTYEQYF
TGTGCCAGCAGAGATACCCGGGACTGGACCTACGAGCAGTACTTC
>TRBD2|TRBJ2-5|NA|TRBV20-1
CSARRLAGGTETQYF
TGCAGTGCTAGAAGACTAGCGGGAGGTACGGAGACCCAGTACTTC
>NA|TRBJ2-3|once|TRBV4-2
CASSQVLSTQYF
TGTGCCAGCAGCCAAGTATTGTCTACGCAGTATTTT